Following are 14 T cell receptor beta chains from one sample sequenced in a study of cytomegalovirus exposure and HLA in healthy donors. The PCR employed 60 Vbeta primers together with 13 Jbeta primers. Sequencing was performed with immunoSEQ multiplex PCR; in TCRdb, only in-frame clones are kept and a portion is missing. The data show under 200,000 clones, 81% seen once. Sequencing was carried out using PBMCs. The origin of the receptors is a man aged 50 or older in good health and CMV-seronegative.

The chain combines TRBV6-1 with TRBJ2-2; 7 bases agree with TRBD1. V lost 7 bases, J lost 2 bases, and 7 bases stayed unmatched. CDR3 size: 15 residues. The germline V gene has CDR1 MNHNS and CDR2 SASEGT. The CDR3 reads CASMTGTLNTGELFF. CDR3 sequence (DNA): TGTGCCAGCATGACAGGGACATTAAACACCGGGGAGCTGTTTTTT.

The chain combines TRBV19 with TRBJ2-2, with D possibly matching TRBD1 (6 bases). The CDR3 consists of 14 residues. V was cut by 3 bases and J by 4 bases, with 9 bases left in between. Germline V gene sequence: CDR1 LNHDA, CDR2 SQIVND (reference sequence). The CDR3 coding sequence is TGTGCCAGTAGTATTACAGGGTCCACCGGGGAGCTGTTTTTT. Its translation is CASSITGSTGELFF.

Only one count was recorded for this clone. The chain has TRBV12-5 and TRBJ2-7; 10 positions match TRBD2. V lost 1 base to trimming and J lost 3 bases; unmatched junction nucleotides: 9. CDR1 and CDR2 from the germline V gene are LGHNT and FRNRAP. CDR3 length: 17 residues. CDR3 loop: CASGLGTSGGAFYEQYF. The CDR3 DNA reads as TGTGCTAGTGGTTTGGGGACGAGCGGGGGGGCCTTCTACGAGCAGTACTTC.

On this clone itself: The junction departs from germline at one end; a sequencing error may be responsible. J is TRBJ2-7 and V is TRBV7-9; D perhaps matches TRBD2 (5 bases). Looked up from germline, CDR1 is SEHNR and CDR2 is FQNEAQ (reference sequence). The CDR3 consists of 15 residues. CDR3 sequence: CSSSSSGNDFYEQYF. CDR3 in DNA: TGTTCCAGCAGCTCGTCGGGGAATGATTTCTACGAGCAGTACTTC. The full variable domain, in which reference TRBV7-9 and TRBJ2-7 provide the parts outside the CDR3, is DTGVSQNPRHKITKRGQNVTFRCDPISEHNRLYWYRQTLGQGPEFLTYFQNEAQLEKSRLLSDRFSAERPKGSFSTLEIQRTEQGDSAMYLCSSSSSGNDFYEQYFGPGTRLTVT.

A single count supports this clone. This chain links TRBV6-1 with TRBJ2-1; the match to TRBD1 covers 12 bases. From germline, CDR1 is MNHNS and CDR2 SASEGT. The J segment lost 9 bases and the V segment lost 5 bases, leaving 8 bases of the junction unmatched. The CDR3 is 15 residues long. The chain's CDR3 is CASSTPGQGASEQFF. For the CDR3, the DNA is TGTGCCAGCAGTACTCCGGGACAGGGGGCAAGTGAGCAGTTCTTC.

The gene calls are TRBV4-1 and TRBJ2-7; weak D call: TRBD2 (5 bases). The V gene's germline CDR1 is MGHRA and CDR2 YSYEKL. CDR3 size: 16 residues. V gave up 1 base and J gave up 3 bases, with 16 bases separating them. The CDR3 nucleotides are TGCGCCAGCAGCCAAGGAGGTTTGCCGGCGGGCTACGAGCAGTACTTC. This encodes CASSQGGLPAGYEQYF.

The chain combines TRBV21-1 with TRBJ1-5. TRBV21-1 is a known pseudogene. The CDR3 is 16 amino acids. Here the CDR3 reads CASSKARTRGIQPQHF. The CDR3 DNA reads as TGTGCCAGCAGCAAGGCCCGGACGCGGGGAATACAGCCCCAGCATTTT.

This chain connects TRBV7-2 to TRBJ2-7, with a possible D match to TRBD2 (6 bases). This CDR3 region has 11 residues. The ends were cut back, 3 bases at V and 11 bases at J, with 11 bases in the middle. CDR1 is SGHTA, CDR2 FQGNSA, per germline. The CDR3 protein is CASSFGDLEYF. CDR3 coding DNA: TGTGCCAGCAGCTTCGGGGACTTGGAGTACTTC. Full variable domain (remainder filled in from reference TRBV7-2 and TRBJ2-7): GAGVSQSPSNKVTEKGKDVELRCDPISGHTALYWYRQSLGQGLEFLIYFQGNSAPDKSGLPSDRFSAERTGGSVSTLTIQRTQQEDSAVYLCASSFGDLEYFGPGTRLTVT.

The V and J genes are TRBV7-2 and TRBJ2-5; TRBD2 might be the D (5 bases). CDR3 size: 14 residues. Looked up from germline, CDR1 is SGHTA and CDR2 is FQGNSA. Trimming stripped 3 bases from V and 1 base from J, with 9 bases between. The CDR3 region is CASSLYGSQETQYF. CDR3 DNA sequence: TGTGCCAGCAGCTTGTATGGGAGCCAAGAGACCCAGTACTTC.

This clone was observed once. The chain employs TRBV30 and TRBJ2-3; D might be TRBD2 (6 bases). This CDR3 is 15 amino acids long. V shed 5 bases and J shed 2 bases, with 17 bases lying between them. CDR1 is GTSNPN, CDR2 SVGIG, per germline (reference sequence). The CDR3 sequence is CAWSLMAGHTDTQYF. The CDR3 bases are TGTGCCTGGTCCCTAATGGCGGGGCACACAGATACGCAGTATTTT.

The chain is built from TRBV10-3 and TRBJ1-2; D might be TRBD1 (5 bases). Germline V gene sequence: CDR1 ENHRY, CDR2 SYGVKD. V lost 3 bases to trimming and J lost 8 bases, with 16 bases between them. The CDR3 covers 14 residues. The CDR3 coding sequence is TGTGCCATCAGTGAAGGGACTGTAAGTCGGGGCTACACCTTC. Its translation: CAISEGTVSRGYTF.

This clone is a singleton in its sample. The V gene is TRBV29-1, the J gene TRBJ2-7, with D maybe TRBD2 (7 bases). This CDR3 contains 14 residues. Germline V gene lookup returns CDR1 SQVTM and CDR2 ANQGSEA. V lost 6 bases and J lost 3, with 18 bases in between. In DNA, the CDR3 is TGCAGCGTGAGGGGGAGGGGACGGTACTACGAGCAGTACTTC. Translated, it gives CSVRGRGRYYEQYF.

The chain recombines TRBV4-1 with TRBJ2-7, with D tentatively TRBD2 (6 bases). V was pared by 4 bases and J by 7 bases, with 11 bases between. The CDR3 sequence is 12 residues long. CDR1 is MGHRA, CDR2 YSYEKL, per germline. The CDR3: CASSLLAGEQYF. The CDR3 nucleotides read TGCGCCAGCAGCCTACTAGCCGGGGAGCAGTACTTC.

This clone was detected once. The rearrangement joins TRBV9 to TRBJ2-1; D remains unclear. Germline CDR1 SGDLS, CDR2 YYNGEE. The CDR3 consists of 13 residues. V dropped 3 bases and J dropped 5 bases, with 9 bases sitting between them. In DNA, the CDR3 is TGTGCCAGCAGCGGGGCTATAAACAATGAGCAGTTCTTC. Its protein is CASSGAINNEQFF. Using reference TRBV9 and TRBJ2-1 for the parts outside the CDR3, the full variable domain is DSGVTQTPKHLITATGQRVTLRCSPRSGDLSVYWYQQSLDQGLQFLIQYYNGEERAKGNILERFSAQQFPDLHSELNLSSLELGDSALYFCASSGAINNEQFFGPGTRLTVL.